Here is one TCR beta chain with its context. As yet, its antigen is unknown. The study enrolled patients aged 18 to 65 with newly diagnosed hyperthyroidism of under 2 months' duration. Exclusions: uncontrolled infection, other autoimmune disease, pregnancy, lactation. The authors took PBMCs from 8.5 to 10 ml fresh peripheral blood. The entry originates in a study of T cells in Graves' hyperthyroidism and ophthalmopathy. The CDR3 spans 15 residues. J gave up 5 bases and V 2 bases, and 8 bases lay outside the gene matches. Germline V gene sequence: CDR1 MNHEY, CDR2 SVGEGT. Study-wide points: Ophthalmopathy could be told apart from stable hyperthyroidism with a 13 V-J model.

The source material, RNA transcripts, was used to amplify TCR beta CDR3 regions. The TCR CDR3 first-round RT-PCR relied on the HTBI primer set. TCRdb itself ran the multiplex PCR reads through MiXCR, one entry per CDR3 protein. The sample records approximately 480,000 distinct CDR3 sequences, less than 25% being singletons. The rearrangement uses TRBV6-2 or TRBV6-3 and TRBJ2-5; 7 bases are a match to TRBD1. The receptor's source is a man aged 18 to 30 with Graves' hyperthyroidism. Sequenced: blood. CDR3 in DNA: TGTGCCAGCAGTTACGCTCCGGGACAGCAGGAGACCCAGTACTTC. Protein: CASSYAPGQQETQYF.